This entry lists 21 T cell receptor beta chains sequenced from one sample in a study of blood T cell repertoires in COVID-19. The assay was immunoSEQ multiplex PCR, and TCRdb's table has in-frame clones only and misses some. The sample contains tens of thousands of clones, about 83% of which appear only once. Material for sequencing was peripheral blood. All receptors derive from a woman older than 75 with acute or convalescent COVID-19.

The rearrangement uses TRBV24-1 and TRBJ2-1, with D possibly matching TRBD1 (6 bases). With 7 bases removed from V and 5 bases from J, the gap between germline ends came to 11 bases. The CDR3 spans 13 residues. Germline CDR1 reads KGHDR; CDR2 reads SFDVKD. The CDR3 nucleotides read TGTGCCACCAGGACAGGATTCAACAATGAGCAGTTCTTC. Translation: CATRTGFNNEQFF.

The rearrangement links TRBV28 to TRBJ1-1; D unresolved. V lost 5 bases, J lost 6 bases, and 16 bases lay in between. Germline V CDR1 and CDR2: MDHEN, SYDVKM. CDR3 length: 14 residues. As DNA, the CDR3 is TGTGCCAGCAGTCCGCTGGGCGCCCTTCCTGAAGCTTTCTTT. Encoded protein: CASSPLGALPEAFF.

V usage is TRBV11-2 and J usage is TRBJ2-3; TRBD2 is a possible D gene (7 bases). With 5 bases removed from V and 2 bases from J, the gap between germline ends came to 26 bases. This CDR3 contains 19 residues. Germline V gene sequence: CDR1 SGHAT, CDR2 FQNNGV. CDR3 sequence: CASSLGRGASRLHTDTQYF. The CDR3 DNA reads TGTGCCAGCAGCCTGGGTCGGGGGGCTAGCCGTCTCCACACAGATACGCAGTATTTT.

The CDR3 sequence is CASSSRTSGGAGEQYF. CDR3 DNA: TGTGCCAGCAGCTCACGGACTAGCGGGGGGGCTGGCGAGCAGTACTTC. The chain uses TRBV7-2 and TRBJ2-7; 15 positions match TRBD2. This CDR3 is 16 amino acids long. In germline, CDR1 is SGHTA, CDR2 FQGNSA. V dropped 4 bases and J dropped 6; count of bases not matched to a gene: 7.

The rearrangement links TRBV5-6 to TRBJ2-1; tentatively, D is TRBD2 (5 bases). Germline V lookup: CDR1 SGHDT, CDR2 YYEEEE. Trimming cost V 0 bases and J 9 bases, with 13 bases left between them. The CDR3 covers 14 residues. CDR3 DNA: TGTGCCAGCAGCTTGGGGTTAACTAGTTCTGAGCAGTTCTTC. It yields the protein CASSLGLTSSEQFF.

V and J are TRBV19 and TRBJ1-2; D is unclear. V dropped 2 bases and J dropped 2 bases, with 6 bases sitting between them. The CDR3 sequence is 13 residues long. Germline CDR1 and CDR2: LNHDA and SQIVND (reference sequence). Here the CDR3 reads CASSITRNYGYTF. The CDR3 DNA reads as TGTGCCAGTAGTATAACGAGGAACTATGGCTACACCTTC.

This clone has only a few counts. The CDR3 nucleotides read TGTGCCATCAGTGAGGACTCTTTACGGACGGGAGAGAACTATGGCTACACCTTC. Translation: CAISEDSLRTGENYGYTF. The chain is built from TRBV10-3 and TRBJ1-2; D remains ambiguous. Trimming stripped 2 bases from V and 2 bases from J, with 21 bases between. This CDR3 is built from 18 residues. Germline CDR1 ENHRY, CDR2 SYGVKD.

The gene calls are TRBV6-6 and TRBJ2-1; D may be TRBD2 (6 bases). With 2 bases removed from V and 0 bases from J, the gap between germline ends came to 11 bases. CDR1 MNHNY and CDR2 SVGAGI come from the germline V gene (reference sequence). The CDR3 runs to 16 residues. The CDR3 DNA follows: TGTGCCAGCAGTTACCCGACGGGGGTCTCCTACAATGAGCAGTTCTTC. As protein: CASSYPTGVSYNEQFF.

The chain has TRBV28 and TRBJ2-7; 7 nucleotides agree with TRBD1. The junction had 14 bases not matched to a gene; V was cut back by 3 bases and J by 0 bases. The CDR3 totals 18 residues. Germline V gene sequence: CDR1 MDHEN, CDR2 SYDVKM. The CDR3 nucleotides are TGTGCCAGCAGTTTGACAGGGCCCGTTGGGGAGAGCTCCTACGAGCAGTACTTC. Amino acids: CASSLTGPVGESSYEQYF.

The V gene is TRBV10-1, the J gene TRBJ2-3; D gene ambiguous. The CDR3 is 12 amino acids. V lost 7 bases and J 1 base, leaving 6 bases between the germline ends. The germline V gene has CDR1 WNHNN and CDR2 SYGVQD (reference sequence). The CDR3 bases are TGCGCCAGCACGTTTTGCACAGATACGCAGTATTTT. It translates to CASTFCTDTQYF.

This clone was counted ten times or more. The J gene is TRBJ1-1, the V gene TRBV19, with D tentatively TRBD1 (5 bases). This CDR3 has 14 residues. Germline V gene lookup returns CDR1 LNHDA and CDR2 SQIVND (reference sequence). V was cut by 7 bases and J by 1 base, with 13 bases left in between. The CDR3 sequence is CASILRQGNTEAFF. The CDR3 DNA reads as TGTGCCAGTATTCTCCGGCAGGGGAACACTGAAGCTTTCTTT.

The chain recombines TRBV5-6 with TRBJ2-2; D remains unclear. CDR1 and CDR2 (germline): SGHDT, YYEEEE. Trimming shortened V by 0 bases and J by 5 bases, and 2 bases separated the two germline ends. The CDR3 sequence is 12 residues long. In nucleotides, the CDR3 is TGTGCCAGCAGCTTGGCTACCGGGGAGCTGTTTTTT. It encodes CASSLATGELFF.

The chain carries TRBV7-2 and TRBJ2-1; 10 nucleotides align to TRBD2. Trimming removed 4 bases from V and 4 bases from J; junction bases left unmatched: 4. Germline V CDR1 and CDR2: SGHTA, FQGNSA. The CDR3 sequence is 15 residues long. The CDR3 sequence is CASSSLAGRYNEQFF. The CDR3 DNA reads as TGTGCCAGCAGCTCACTAGCGGGGCGATACAATGAGCAGTTCTTC. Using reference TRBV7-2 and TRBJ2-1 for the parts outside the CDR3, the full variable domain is GAGVSQSPSNKVTEKGKDVELRCDPISGHTALYWYRQSLGQGLEFLIYFQGNSAPDKSGLPSDRFSAERTGGSVSTLTIQRTQQEDSAVYLCASSSLAGRYNEQFFGPGTRLTVL.

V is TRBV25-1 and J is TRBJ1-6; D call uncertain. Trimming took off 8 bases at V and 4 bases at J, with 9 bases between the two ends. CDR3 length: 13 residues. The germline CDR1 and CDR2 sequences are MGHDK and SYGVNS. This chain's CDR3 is CASRDDYNSPLHF. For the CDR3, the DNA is TGTGCCAGCCGGGATGATTATAATTCACCCCTCCACTTT.

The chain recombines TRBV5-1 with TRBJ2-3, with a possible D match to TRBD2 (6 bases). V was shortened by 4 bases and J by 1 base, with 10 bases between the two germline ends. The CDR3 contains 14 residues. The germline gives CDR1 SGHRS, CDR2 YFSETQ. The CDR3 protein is CASSAGSGTDTQYF. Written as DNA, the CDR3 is TGCGCCAGCAGCGCGGGGAGCGGCACAGATACGCAGTATTTT.

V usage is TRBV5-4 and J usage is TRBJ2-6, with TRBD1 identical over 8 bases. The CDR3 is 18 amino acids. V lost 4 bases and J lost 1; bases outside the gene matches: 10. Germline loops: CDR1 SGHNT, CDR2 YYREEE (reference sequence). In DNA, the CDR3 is TGTGCCAGCAGCCTGCCTAAACAGGGGGGATCTGGGGCCAACGTCCTGACTTTC. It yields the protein CASSLPKQGGSGANVLTF.

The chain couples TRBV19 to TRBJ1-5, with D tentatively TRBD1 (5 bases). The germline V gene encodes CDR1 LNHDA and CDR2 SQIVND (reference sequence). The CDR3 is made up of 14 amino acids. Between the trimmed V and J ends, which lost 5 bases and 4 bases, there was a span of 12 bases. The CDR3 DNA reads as TGTGCCAGTAGTTGGGGGGGTGTGAATCAGCCCCAGCATTTT. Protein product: CASSWGGVNQPQHF.

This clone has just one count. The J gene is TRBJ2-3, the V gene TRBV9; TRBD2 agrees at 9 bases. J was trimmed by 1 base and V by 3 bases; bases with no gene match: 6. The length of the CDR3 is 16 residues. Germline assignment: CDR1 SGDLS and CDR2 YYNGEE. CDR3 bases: TGTGCCAGCAGCGGACCTCGGACTAGCGGCACAGATACGCAGTATTTT. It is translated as CASSGPRTSGTDTQYF. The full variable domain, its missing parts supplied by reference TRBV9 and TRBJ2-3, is DSGVTQTPKHLITATGQRVTLRCSPRSGDLSVYWYQQSLDQGLQFLIQYYNGEERAKGNILERFSAQQFPDLHSELNLSSLELGDSALYFCASSGPRTSGTDTQYFGPGTRLTVL.

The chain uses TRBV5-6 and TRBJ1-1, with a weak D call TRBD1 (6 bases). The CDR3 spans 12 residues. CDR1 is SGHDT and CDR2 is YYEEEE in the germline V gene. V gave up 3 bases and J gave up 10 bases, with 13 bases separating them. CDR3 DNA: TGTGCCAGCAGCTCAGGGGCGGGTGGAGCTTTCTTT. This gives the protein CASSSGAGGAFF. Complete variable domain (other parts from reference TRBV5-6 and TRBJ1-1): DAGVTQSPTHLIKTRGQQVTLRCSPKSGHDTVSWYQQALGQGPQFIFQYYEEEERQRGNFPDRFSGHQFPNYSSELNVNALLLGDSALYLCASSSGAGGAFFGQGTRLTVV.

The CDR3 reads CASSNQGNGELFF. CDR3 coding DNA: TGTGCCAGCTCCAACCAGGGGAATGGGGAACTGTTTTTT. The chain recombines TRBV18 with TRBJ1-4; maybe TRBD1 (6 bases). V dropped 6 bases and J dropped 12 bases, with 17 bases sitting between them. Germline CDR1 KGHSH, CDR2 LQKENI. This CDR3 has 13 amino acids.

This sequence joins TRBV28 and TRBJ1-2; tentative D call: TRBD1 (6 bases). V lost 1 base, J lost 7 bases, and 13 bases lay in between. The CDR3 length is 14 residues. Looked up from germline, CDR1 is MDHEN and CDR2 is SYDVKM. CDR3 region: CASSLYGEQGGYTF. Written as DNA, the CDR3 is TGTGCCAGCAGTTTATACGGCGAACAGGGTGGCTACACCTTC.